The rows below give T cell receptor beta chains drawn from one sample of a study of a mutant IDH1 vaccine in newly diagnosed glioma. Clones were sequenced by immunoSEQ multiplex PCR, and TCRdb holds only the in-frame ones, with some missing. The table lists tens of thousands of clones, 86% of them singletons. This specimen consisted of PBMCs, obtained from a glioma patient treated with radiotherapy, temozolomide or both. The receptors originated from a man aged 40-49 years with glioma. The CDR3 runs from the conserved cysteine through the conserved F or W. Fields, in order: clone size, CDR3 length, J gene, D gene, V gene, CDR3 protein, CDR3 DNA. D genes are given only for firm matches. Size tells how often a clone was seen (once, few, many) or the class of an expanded clone, and some rows leave it out.

clone_size: .
cdr3_length: 15
j_call: TRBJ2-7
d_call: TRBD2
v_call: TRBV7-9
cdr3_aa: CASSLGWGGSREQYF
cdr3_nt: TGTGCCAGCAGCTTAGGATGGGGCGGGAGTAGGGAGCAGTACTTC

clone_size: .
cdr3_length: 15
j_call: TRBJ2-2
d_call: TRBD1
v_call: TRBV18
cdr3_aa: CASSGDRKNTGELFF
cdr3_nt: TGTGCCAGCTCCGGGGACAGAAAGAACACCGGGGAGCTGTTTTTT

clone_size: few
cdr3_length: 13
j_call: TRBJ2-4
d_call: .
v_call: TRBV18
cdr3_aa: CASSGRPSNIQYF
cdr3_nt: TGTGCCAGCTCCGGACGTCCGTCCAACATTCAGTACTTC

clone_size: .
cdr3_length: 21
j_call: TRBJ2-7
d_call: TRBD2
v_call: TRBV4-1
cdr3_aa: CASSTPGLAGSRSGTSDEQYF
cdr3_nt: TGCGCCAGCAGCACTCCGGGACTAGCGGGATCCAGATCCGGAACCTCCGACGAGCAGTACTTC

clone_size: few
cdr3_length: 16
j_call: TRBJ2-5
d_call: TRBD1
v_call: TRBV7-2
cdr3_aa: CASSPFGTGHRETQYF
cdr3_nt: TGTGCCAGCAGCCCGTTTGGGACAGGGCATAGAGAGACCCAGTACTTC

clone_size: .
cdr3_length: 14
j_call: TRBJ1-2
d_call: .
v_call: TRBV9
cdr3_aa: CASSVGGQIYGYTF
cdr3_nt: TGTGCCAGCAGCGTAGGTGGGCAGATCTATGGCTACACCTTC

clone_size: .
cdr3_length: 15
j_call: TRBJ2-3
d_call: .
v_call: TRBV9
cdr3_aa: CASSVVHTSTDTQYF
cdr3_nt: TGTGCCAGCAGCGTAGTTCACACCTCCACAGATACGCAGTATTTT

clone_size: few
cdr3_length: 15
j_call: TRBJ2-1
d_call: .
v_call: TRBV7-9
cdr3_aa: CASSPTGRGADEQFF
cdr3_nt: TGTGCCAGCAGCCCCACGGGACGGGGGGCCGATGAGCAGTTCTTC

clone_size: .
cdr3_length: 11
j_call: TRBJ1-1
d_call: .
v_call: TRBV10-3
cdr3_aa: CAHRDNTEAFF
cdr3_nt: TGTGCCCACAGGGACAACACTGAAGCTTTCTTT

clone_size: .
cdr3_length: 18
j_call: TRBJ2-3
d_call: .
v_call: TRBV7-6
cdr3_aa: CASSLRQSSALNTDTQYF
cdr3_nt: TGTGCCAGCAGCCTCCGGCAAAGTAGCGCCCTTAACACAGATACGCAGTATTTT

clone_size: .
cdr3_length: 15
j_call: TRBJ2-4
d_call: TRBD2
v_call: TRBV7-2
cdr3_aa: CASSLLAGFLDIQYF
cdr3_nt: TGTGCCAGCAGCTTACTAGCGGGATTCTTGGACATTCAGTACTTC

clone_size: few
cdr3_length: 14
j_call: TRBJ1-3
d_call: .
v_call: TRBV19
cdr3_aa: CASSPWDSGNTIYF
cdr3_nt: TGTGCCAGTAGTCCCTGGGATTCTGGAAACACCATATATTTT

clone_size: .
cdr3_length: 13
j_call: TRBJ2-7
d_call: .
v_call: TRBV7-2
cdr3_aa: CASRTGPTKEQYF
cdr3_nt: TGTGCCAGCAGAACAGGGCCGACAAAGGAGCAGTACTTC

clone_size: .
cdr3_length: 15
j_call: TRBJ2-7
d_call: .
v_call: TRBV7-6
cdr3_aa: CASSSDPLGPYEQYF
cdr3_nt: TGTGCCAGCAGCTCCGACCCCCTAGGTCCTTACGAGCAGTACTTC

clone_size: .
cdr3_length: 13
j_call: TRBJ2-3
d_call: .
v_call: TRBV2
cdr3_aa: CASMKSYTDTQYF
cdr3_nt: TGTGCCAGCATGAAGTCGTACACAGATACGCAGTATTTT

clone_size: .
cdr3_length: 14
j_call: TRBJ2-1
d_call: TRBD2
v_call: TRBV5-8
cdr3_aa: CASSFYGRRGEQFF
cdr3_nt: TGTGCCAGCAGCTTCTACGGGAGGCGGGGTGAGCAGTTCTTC

clone_size: .
cdr3_length: 13
j_call: TRBJ1-2
d_call: .
v_call: TRBV5-1
cdr3_aa: CASRVDSPYGYTF
cdr3_nt: TGCGCCAGCAGGGTCGACAGCCCCTATGGCTACACCTTC

clone_size: .
cdr3_length: 14
j_call: TRBJ2-7
d_call: .
v_call: TRBV7-2
cdr3_aa: CASSLGSVGLEQYF
cdr3_nt: TGTGCCAGCAGCTTAGGTTCGGTGGGGCTCGAGCAGTACTTC

clone_size: .
cdr3_length: 14
j_call: TRBJ2-1
d_call: .
v_call: TRBV10-2
cdr3_aa: CASSEPQTYNEQFF
cdr3_nt: TGCGCCAGCAGTGAGCCCCAAACCTACAATGAGCAGTTCTTC

clone_size: .
cdr3_length: 14
j_call: TRBJ1-1
d_call: .
v_call: TRBV7-6
cdr3_aa: CASSFGGANTEAFF
cdr3_nt: TGTGCCAGCAGCTTTGGGGGCGCGAACACTGAAGCTTTCTTT

clone_size: .
cdr3_length: 14
j_call: TRBJ1-4
d_call: .
v_call: TRBV5-1
cdr3_aa: CASSGRAANEKLFF
cdr3_nt: TGCGCCAGCAGCGGGAGGGCGGCTAATGAAAAACTGTTTTTT

clone_size: .
cdr3_length: 17
j_call: TRBJ2-4
d_call: TRBD2
v_call: TRBV5-1
cdr3_aa: CASSLAGLREAKNIQYF
cdr3_nt: TGCGCCAGCAGTTTAGCGGGACTCCGGGAAGCCAAAAACATTCAGTACTTC

clone_size: .
cdr3_length: 14
j_call: TRBJ2-7
d_call: TRBD2
v_call: TRBV4-3
cdr3_aa: CASSRLSGSLEQYF
cdr3_nt: TGCGCCAGCAGCCGGCTTAGCGGGAGCTTAGAGCAGTACTTC

clone_size: .
cdr3_length: 15
j_call: TRBJ2-6
d_call: .
v_call: TRBV27
cdr3_aa: CASSLWGSGANVLTF
cdr3_nt: TGTGCCAGCAGTTTATGGGGCTCTGGGGCCAACGTCCTGACTTTC

clone_size: .
cdr3_length: 15
j_call: TRBJ1-2
d_call: TRBD1
v_call: TRBV23-1
cdr3_aa: CASSQSNTGVYGYTF
cdr3_nt: TGCGCCAGCAGTCAATCTAATACAGGGGTCTATGGCTACACCTTC

clone_size: .
cdr3_length: 14
j_call: TRBJ2-1
d_call: TRBD2
v_call: TRBV18
cdr3_aa: CASSPRASGNEQFF
cdr3_nt: TGTGCCAGCTCACCACGGGCTAGCGGCAATGAGCAGTTCTTC

clone_size: few
cdr3_length: 11
j_call: TRBJ2-1
d_call: .
v_call: TRBV7-9
cdr3_aa: CASGRGNEQFF
cdr3_nt: TGTGCCAGCGGGCGAGGAAATGAGCAGTTCTTC

clone_size: few
cdr3_length: 14
j_call: TRBJ1-2
d_call: .
v_call: TRBV6-5
cdr3_aa: CASSYGDRNYGYTF
cdr3_nt: TGTGCCAGCAGTTACGGCGACAGGAACTATGGCTACACCTTC

clone_size: .
cdr3_length: 14
j_call: TRBJ1-3
d_call: TRBD1
v_call: TRBV28
cdr3_aa: CASSLDRVGNTIYF
cdr3_nt: TGTGCCAGCAGCCTGGACAGGGTTGGAAACACCATATATTTT

clone_size: .
cdr3_length: 15
j_call: TRBJ2-2
d_call: .
v_call: TRBV5-1
cdr3_aa: CASWRAGHNTGELFF
cdr3_nt: TGCGCCAGCTGGAGGGCGGGACACAACACCGGGGAGCTGTTTTTT

clone_size: once
cdr3_length: 14
j_call: TRBJ1-1
d_call: .
v_call: TRBV7-2
cdr3_aa: CASSFRLRNTEAFF
cdr3_nt: TGTGCCAGCAGCTTCCGATTGAGGAACACTGAAGCTTTCTTT

clone_size: few
cdr3_length: 13
j_call: TRBJ2-6
d_call: .
v_call: TRBV9
cdr3_aa: CASSVSGANVLTF
cdr3_nt: TGTGCCAGCAGCGTATCAGGGGCCAACGTCCTGACTTTC

clone_size: .
cdr3_length: 16
j_call: TRBJ2-2
d_call: TRBD2
v_call: TRBV29-1
cdr3_aa: CSVIERDWGNTGELFF
cdr3_nt: TGCAGCGTCATAGAGCGGGATTGGGGGAACACCGGGGAGCTGTTTTTT

clone_size: .
cdr3_length: 16
j_call: TRBJ2-1
d_call: .
v_call: TRBV4-1
cdr3_aa: CASSQEGLSGRGEQFF
cdr3_nt: TGCGCCAGCAGCCAAGAGGGCTTATCGGGGCGGGGTGAGCAGTTCTTC

clone_size: .
cdr3_length: 15
j_call: TRBJ2-1
d_call: .
v_call: TRBV7-9
cdr3_aa: CASSFPEDSYNEQFF
cdr3_nt: TGTGCCAGCAGCTTTCCCGAGGACTCGTACAATGAGCAGTTCTTC

clone_size: once
cdr3_length: 18
j_call: TRBJ2-4
d_call: TRBD2
v_call: TRBV10-3
cdr3_aa: CAISEGLAGGLAKNIQYF
cdr3_nt: TGTGCCATCAGTGAGGGACTAGCGGGAGGACTAGCCAAAAACATTCAGTACTTC

clone_size: .
cdr3_length: 13
j_call: TRBJ2-5
d_call: .
v_call: TRBV5-1
cdr3_aa: CASSLDLRETQYF
cdr3_nt: TGCGCCAGCAGCTTGGATTTACGGGAGACCCAGTACTTC

clone_size: .
cdr3_length: 14
j_call: TRBJ2-2
d_call: TRBD1
v_call: TRBV7-2
cdr3_aa: CASNRDRVRGELFF
cdr3_nt: TGTGCCAGCAACCGGGACAGGGTCAGGGGGGAGCTGTTTTTT

clone_size: .
cdr3_length: 15
j_call: TRBJ1-2
d_call: TRBD1
v_call: TRBV7-9
cdr3_aa: CASLDPGQGRGGYTF
cdr3_nt: TGTGCCAGCCTGGACCCGGGACAGGGGCGAGGTGGCTACACCTTC

clone_size: .
cdr3_length: 11
j_call: TRBJ1-1
d_call: .
v_call: TRBV19
cdr3_aa: CASSREPEAFF
cdr3_nt: TGTGCCAGTAGCAGGGAGCCTGAAGCTTTCTTT

clone_size: .
cdr3_length: 16
j_call: TRBJ2-4
d_call: .
v_call: TRBV5-6
cdr3_aa: CASSLGGVLAKNIQYF
cdr3_nt: TGTGCCAGCAGCTTGGGAGGGGTCCTAGCCAAAAACATTCAGTACTTC

clone_size: few
cdr3_length: 13
j_call: TRBJ1-2
d_call: .
v_call: TRBV7-9
cdr3_aa: CASSLSSRVGYTF
cdr3_nt: TGTGCCAGCAGCTTAAGTTCTAGGGTTGGCTACACCTTC

clone_size: few
cdr3_length: 19
j_call: TRBJ2-7
d_call: TRBD1
v_call: TRBV18
cdr3_aa: CASSAGTEWGPGTSYEQYF
cdr3_nt: TGTGCCAGCTCAGCCGGGACAGAATGGGGACCAGGGACGTCCTACGAGCAGTACTTC

clone_size: few
cdr3_length: 13
j_call: TRBJ1-1
d_call: .
v_call: TRBV29-1
cdr3_aa: CSVVGQMNTEAFF
cdr3_nt: TGCAGCGTTGTCGGCCAGATGAACACTGAAGCTTTCTTT

clone_size: .
cdr3_length: 14
j_call: TRBJ2-3
d_call: TRBD1
v_call: TRBV2
cdr3_aa: CASRERQGIDTQYF
cdr3_nt: TGTGCCAGCAGGGAGAGACAGGGGATTGATACGCAGTATTTT

clone_size: .
cdr3_length: 13
j_call: TRBJ1-1
d_call: .
v_call: TRBV5-1
cdr3_aa: CASSSTGNTEAFF
cdr3_nt: TGCGCCAGCAGCAGTACAGGGAACACTGAAGCTTTCTTT

clone_size: .
cdr3_length: 12
j_call: TRBJ2-3
d_call: .
v_call: TRBV10-3
cdr3_aa: CASSGSTDTQYF
cdr3_nt: TGTGCCTCGAGCGGTAGCACAGATACGCAGTATTTT

clone_size: .
cdr3_length: 14
j_call: TRBJ1-1
d_call: .
v_call: TRBV6-6
cdr3_aa: CASSYSQGGTEAFF
cdr3_nt: TGTGCCAGCAGTTACTCGCAGGGAGGCACTGAAGCTTTCTTT

clone_size: .
cdr3_length: 13
j_call: TRBJ2-5
d_call: .
v_call: TRBV9
cdr3_aa: CASSVAPTETQYF
cdr3_nt: TGTGCCAGCAGCGTAGCTCCCACAGAGACCCAGTACTTC

clone_size: .
cdr3_length: 13
j_call: TRBJ2-7
d_call: .
v_call: TRBV7-7
cdr3_aa: CASSSEALSEQYF
cdr3_nt: TGTGCCAGCAGCTCCGAGGCCCTTAGCGAGCAGTACTTC

clone_size: .
cdr3_length: 14
j_call: TRBJ1-1
d_call: TRBD1
v_call: TRBV6-5
cdr3_aa: CASSNQGVYAEAFF
cdr3_nt: TGTGCCAGCAGTAACCAGGGGGTGTACGCTGAAGCTTTCTTT

clone_size: .
cdr3_length: 15
j_call: TRBJ2-7
d_call: .
v_call: TRBV4-1
cdr3_aa: CASSLRDIHPYEQYF
cdr3_nt: TGCGCCAGCAGCCTTCGGGACATCCATCCCTACGAGCAGTACTTC

clone_size: .
cdr3_length: 17
j_call: TRBJ2-5
d_call: TRBD2
v_call: TRBV19
cdr3_aa: CASSMNGPSGRLETQYF
cdr3_nt: TGTGCCAGTAGTATGAACGGTCCTAGCGGGAGGTTGGAGACCCAGTACTTC

clone_size: once
cdr3_length: 15
j_call: TRBJ2-5
d_call: TRBD2
v_call: TRBV29-1
cdr3_aa: CSAQPTSGRGETQYF
cdr3_nt: TGCAGCGCTCAACCTACTAGCGGGAGGGGTGAGACCCAGTACTTC

clone_size: .
cdr3_length: 15
j_call: TRBJ2-6
d_call: TRBD1
v_call: TRBV5-8
cdr3_aa: CASGTGGAGANVLTF
cdr3_nt: TGTGCCAGCGGTACAGGGGGCGCTGGGGCCAACGTCCTGACTTTC

clone_size: .
cdr3_length: 14
j_call: TRBJ1-3
d_call: .
v_call: TRBV5-6
cdr3_aa: CASSWDGSGNTIYF
cdr3_nt: TGTGCCAGCAGCTGGGATGGCTCTGGAAACACCATATATTTT

clone_size: .
cdr3_length: 13
j_call: TRBJ2-5
d_call: .
v_call: TRBV6-5
cdr3_aa: CASSYKGQETQYF
cdr3_nt: TGTGCCAGCAGTTACAAGGGGCAAGAGACCCAGTACTTC

clone_size: .
cdr3_length: 17
j_call: TRBJ2-2
d_call: TRBD2
v_call: TRBV5-6
cdr3_aa: CASSLEGLAGTAGELFF
cdr3_nt: TGTGCCAGCAGCTTGGAGGGACTAGCGGGAACGGCCGGGGAGCTGTTTTTT

clone_size: .
cdr3_length: 17
j_call: TRBJ1-1
d_call: .
v_call: TRBV15
cdr3_aa: CATSRDYASGGGAEAFF
cdr3_nt: TGTGCCACCAGCAGAGATTATGCCTCGGGGGGTGGGGCTGAAGCTTTCTTT

clone_size: .
cdr3_length: 15
j_call: TRBJ2-2
d_call: TRBD2
v_call: TRBV29-1
cdr3_aa: CSVFQGGRAGGELFF
cdr3_nt: TGCAGCGTTTTTCAGGGCGGGAGAGCGGGCGGGGAGCTGTTTTTT